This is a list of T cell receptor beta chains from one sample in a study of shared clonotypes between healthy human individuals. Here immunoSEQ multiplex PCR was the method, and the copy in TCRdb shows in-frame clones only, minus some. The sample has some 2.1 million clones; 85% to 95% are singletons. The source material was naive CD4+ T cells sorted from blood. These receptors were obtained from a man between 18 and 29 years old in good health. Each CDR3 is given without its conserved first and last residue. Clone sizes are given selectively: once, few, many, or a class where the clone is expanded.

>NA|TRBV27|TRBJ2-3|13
ASSPGQGSGDTQY
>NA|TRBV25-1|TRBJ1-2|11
ASSEPFSDGYT
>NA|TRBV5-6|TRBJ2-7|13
ASSLIVSGGYEQY
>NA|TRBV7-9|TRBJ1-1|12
ASSLQGVNTEAF
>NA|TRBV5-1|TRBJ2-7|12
ASSPRDGGYEQY
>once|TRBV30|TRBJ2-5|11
AWSVGPGETQY
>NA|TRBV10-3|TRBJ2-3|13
AISDGGLSTDTQY
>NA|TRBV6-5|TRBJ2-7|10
ASSGSHHEQY
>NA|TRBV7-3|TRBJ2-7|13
ASSLGQGVNYEQY
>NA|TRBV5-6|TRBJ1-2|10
ASSFRTGAIA
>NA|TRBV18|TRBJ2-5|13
ASSPGQAYQETQY
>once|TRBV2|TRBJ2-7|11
ASTVAGAHEQY
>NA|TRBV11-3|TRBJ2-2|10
ASSLEIGELF
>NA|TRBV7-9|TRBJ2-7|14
ASSHALAGASYEQY
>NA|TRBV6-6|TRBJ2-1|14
ASSYTRAGGSNEQF
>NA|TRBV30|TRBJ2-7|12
AWSFQTTGGEQY
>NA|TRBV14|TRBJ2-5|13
ASSQDGQAAETQY
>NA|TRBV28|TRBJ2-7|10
ATCPGGVEQY
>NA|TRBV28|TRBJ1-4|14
ASSYSSGGVVEKLF
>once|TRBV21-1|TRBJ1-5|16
ASSKASRDRDSNQPQH
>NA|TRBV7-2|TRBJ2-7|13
ASSLESGGRSEQY
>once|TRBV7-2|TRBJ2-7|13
ASSLGQGLSYEQY
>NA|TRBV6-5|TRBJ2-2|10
ASGRGSGELF
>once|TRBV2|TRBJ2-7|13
ASTPGARLSYEQY
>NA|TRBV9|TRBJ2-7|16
ASSAPVGGTPRTYEQY
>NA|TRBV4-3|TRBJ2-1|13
ASSQAPSGNNEQF
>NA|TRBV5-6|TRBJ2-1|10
ASSLLRKEQF
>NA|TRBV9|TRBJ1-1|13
ASSPRTGLNTEAF
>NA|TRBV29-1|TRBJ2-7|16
SVNGGFSREGYSYEQY
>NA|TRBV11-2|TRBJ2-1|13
ASSLDAGGYNEQF
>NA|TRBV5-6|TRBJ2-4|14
ASSPVGLVAKNIQY
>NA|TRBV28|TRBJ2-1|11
ASSPPKYNEQF
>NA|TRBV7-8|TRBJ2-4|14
ASSSGQGVGTNIQY
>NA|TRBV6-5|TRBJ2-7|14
ASSYSRQGPAYEQY
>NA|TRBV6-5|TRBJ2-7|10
ASRRQGYEQY
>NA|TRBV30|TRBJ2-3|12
AWSQGKGPDTQY
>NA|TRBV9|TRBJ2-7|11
ASSAGRSYEQY
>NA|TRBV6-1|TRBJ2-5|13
ASSEGGLVKETQY
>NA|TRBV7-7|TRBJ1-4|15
ASSPSQAGGTNEKLF
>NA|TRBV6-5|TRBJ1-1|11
ASSLKSGGEAF
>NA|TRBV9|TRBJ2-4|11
ASSVVQGDIQY
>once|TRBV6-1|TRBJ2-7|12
ASSEGTSKGEQY
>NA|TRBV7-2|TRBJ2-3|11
ASSSGGAGAQY
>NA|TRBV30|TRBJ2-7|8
AWSRREQY
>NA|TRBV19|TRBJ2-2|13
ASSIGGVVTGELF
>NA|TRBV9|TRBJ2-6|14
ASSDQRTAGANVLT
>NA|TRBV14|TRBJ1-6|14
ASSSRTGGYNSPLH
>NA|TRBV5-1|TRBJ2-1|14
ASRIRLAGWENEQF
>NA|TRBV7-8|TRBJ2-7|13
ASSRGQGTTYEQY
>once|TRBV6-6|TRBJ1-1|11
ASRRYSESEAF
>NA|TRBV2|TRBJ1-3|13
ASSEGQGAGNTIY
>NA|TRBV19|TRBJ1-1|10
ASSADRSEAF
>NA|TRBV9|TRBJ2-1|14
ASSGGSGSSYNEQF
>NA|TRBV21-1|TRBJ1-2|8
ASKRHGYT
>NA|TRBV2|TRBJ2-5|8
ASFKETQY